This TCR beta chain was identified in a study of blood T cell repertoires in COVID-19. At the level of the study: The origin of the acute and convalescent COVID-19 samples was the United States, Italy and Spain. The analysed material was cDNA or gDNA that came from T cells, B-cell-depleted T cells, or PBMCs.

Germline CDR1 and CDR2: LGHNA and YNFKEQ. The CDR3 runs 14 residues. V was pared by 7 bases and J by 0 bases, with 10 bases between. As handled by the study authors: Reference gene primers were amplified, and this amplification served to estimate nucleated cell counts. Using immunoSEQ multiplex PCR, the repertoire was profiled, and TCRdb retains in-frame clones only, with some absent. Clonal size and the V and J genes are those of that table, whereas D and trimming came from the DNA. The table records roughly 70,000 clones, about nine tenths of them present only once. This TCR derives from a man aged 45 to 65 with active COVID-19. Sequencing was carried out using peripheral blood. This chain links TRBV4-2 with TRBJ1-3; a possible D gene is TRBD1 (5 bases). CDR3 protein: CASNKRGSGNTIYF. The CDR3 DNA is TGTGCCAGCAACAAAAGGGGCTCTGGAAACACCATATATTTT.